This is a list of T cell receptor beta chains from one sample in a study of blood T cell repertoires in COVID-19. The table came from immunoSEQ multiplex PCR; TCRdb's copy has only in-frame clones and leaves some out. Found here are about 400,000 clones, about 88% of them singletons; the top ten hold around 3%. Sequenced material: peripheral blood. All receptors come from a human donor in a cohort sampled during active COVID-19. Both conserved end residues are part of each CDR3. A D gene is named only where the DNA matches it firmly. Part of the rows lack a size; the others show once, few, many or a class for expanded clones.

d_call: NA; v_call: TRBV25-1; cdr3_length: 15; j_call: TRBJ1-5; clone_size: few; cdr3_nt: TGTGCCAGCAGTGAGAGAGGAGATAGCAATCAGCCCCAGCATTTT; cdr3_aa: CASSERGDSNQPQHF
d_call: NA; v_call: TRBV2; cdr3_length: 13; j_call: TRBJ1-1; clone_size: few; cdr3_nt: TGTGCCAGCAGGACAGCTCTGAACACTGAAGCTTTCTTT; cdr3_aa: CASRTALNTEAFF
d_call: NA; v_call: TRBV7-2; cdr3_length: 13; j_call: TRBJ2-2; clone_size: NA; cdr3_nt: TGTGCCAGCAGCTCGCAGGGAACCGGGGAGCTGTTTTTT; cdr3_aa: CASSSQGTGELFF
d_call: NA; v_call: TRBV2; cdr3_length: 13; j_call: TRBJ1-5; clone_size: few; cdr3_nt: TGTGCCAGCAGTGCGCGAAAGAATCAGCCCCAGCATTTT; cdr3_aa: CASSARKNQPQHF
d_call: TRBD1; v_call: TRBV27; cdr3_length: 17; j_call: TRBJ1-1; clone_size: NA; cdr3_nt: TGTGCCAGCAGTGATACCGGGACAGGGACCTTTCCCCTTGAAGCTTTCTTT; cdr3_aa: CASSDTGTGTFPLEAFF
d_call: TRBD2; v_call: TRBV5-1; cdr3_length: 16; j_call: TRBJ2-3; clone_size: NA; cdr3_nt: TGCGCCAGCAGCCCGCTGGGGCGGGAGACCACAGATACGCAGTATTTT; cdr3_aa: CASSPLGRETTDTQYF
d_call: TRBD1; v_call: TRBV18; cdr3_length: 14; j_call: TRBJ2-7; clone_size: NA; cdr3_nt: TGTGCCAGCTCCCAACAGGGGAGCTCCTACGAGCAGTACTTC; cdr3_aa: CASSQQGSSYEQYF
d_call: NA; v_call: TRBV29-1; cdr3_length: 14; j_call: TRBJ1-1; clone_size: NA; cdr3_nt: TGCAGCGTTGAAGAGGGGCCGGGGGGCACTGAAGCTTTCTTT; cdr3_aa: CSVEEGPGGTEAFF
d_call: TRBD1; v_call: TRBV19; cdr3_length: 17; j_call: TRBJ2-6; clone_size: once; cdr3_nt: TGTGCCAGTAGTCCAGGACAGGGAGCTCCTGGGGCCAACGTCCTGACTTTC; cdr3_aa: CASSPGQGAPGANVLTF
d_call: NA; v_call: TRBV28; cdr3_length: 14; j_call: TRBJ2-7; clone_size: NA; cdr3_nt: TGTGCCAGCAGTTTACAACGGGAGAACCACGAGCAGTACTTC; cdr3_aa: CASSLQRENHEQYF
d_call: NA; v_call: TRBV28; cdr3_length: 15; j_call: TRBJ2-1; clone_size: once; cdr3_nt: TGTGCCAGCAGTCCCCCCGGGGATTGGTACAATGAGCAGTTCTTC; cdr3_aa: CASSPPGDWYNEQFF
d_call: NA; v_call: TRBV5-1; cdr3_length: 15; j_call: TRBJ1-4; clone_size: NA; cdr3_nt: TGCGCCAGCAGTTTAGCAGGGATAGGCGATGAAAAACTGTTTTTT; cdr3_aa: CASSLAGIGDEKLFF
d_call: TRBD1; v_call: TRBV7-9; cdr3_length: 15; j_call: TRBJ2-5; clone_size: few; cdr3_nt: TGTGCCAGCAGCTCCCGGGACAGGGGGCTTGAGACCCAGTACTTC; cdr3_aa: CASSSRDRGLETQYF
d_call: TRBD1; v_call: TRBV12-3/TRBV12-4; cdr3_length: 13; j_call: TRBJ1-2; clone_size: NA; cdr3_nt: TGTGCCGCGTTCGGGACAGGAGAAGAGGGCTACACCTTC; cdr3_aa: CAAFGTGEEGYTF
d_call: NA; v_call: TRBV7-2; cdr3_length: 14; j_call: TRBJ2-3; clone_size: NA; cdr3_nt: TGTGCCAGCAGCTTAATGATCTATTCAGATACGCAGTATTTT; cdr3_aa: CASSLMIYSDTQYF
d_call: TRBD1; v_call: TRBV25-1; cdr3_length: 13; j_call: TRBJ1-2; clone_size: once; cdr3_nt: TGTGCCAGCAGTGGTGGGTCAGGGGGCGGCTACACCTTC; cdr3_aa: CASSGGSGGGYTF
d_call: NA; v_call: TRBV12-3/TRBV12-4; cdr3_length: 13; j_call: TRBJ2-2; clone_size: NA; cdr3_nt: TGTGCCAGCAGCAGACTCGCCGACGGGGAGCTGTTTTTT; cdr3_aa: CASSRLADGELFF
d_call: NA; v_call: TRBV7-3; cdr3_length: 13; j_call: TRBJ2-1; clone_size: NA; cdr3_nt: TGTGCCAGCAGCTTAGACAGAAACAATGAGCAGTTCTTC; cdr3_aa: CASSLDRNNEQFF
d_call: NA; v_call: TRBV11-2; cdr3_length: 14; j_call: TRBJ2-3; clone_size: once; cdr3_nt: TGTGCCAGCAGCTTAGATCGGTCTACCGATACGCAGTATTTT; cdr3_aa: CASSLDRSTDTQYF
d_call: NA; v_call: TRBV5-1; cdr3_length: 15; j_call: TRBJ2-2; clone_size: once; cdr3_nt: TGCGCCAGCAGCTCTGGGCGGGCCACTGGCGGGGAGCTGTTTTTT; cdr3_aa: CASSSGRATGGELFF
d_call: TRBD2; v_call: TRBV6-5; cdr3_length: 14; j_call: TRBJ2-7; clone_size: NA; cdr3_nt: TGTGCCAGCAGAGGGGGACTAGCGAGAAACGAGCAGTACTTC; cdr3_aa: CASRGGLARNEQYF
d_call: NA; v_call: TRBV2; cdr3_length: 11; j_call: TRBJ2-5; clone_size: NA; cdr3_nt: TGTGCCAGCAGGAGATGGGAGACCCAGTACTTC; cdr3_aa: CASRRWETQYF
d_call: TRBD2; v_call: TRBV28; cdr3_length: 19; j_call: TRBJ2-1; clone_size: NA; cdr3_nt: TGTGCCAGCAGTTCCCGTCCCGGGACTAGCGGGAGGGCCTACAATGAGCAGTTCTTC; cdr3_aa: CASSSRPGTSGRAYNEQFF
d_call: NA; v_call: TRBV6-5; cdr3_length: 15; j_call: TRBJ1-6; clone_size: few; cdr3_nt: TGTGCCAGCAACCTCCGCGGAGGGGACAATTCACCCCTCCACTTT; cdr3_aa: CASNLRGGDNSPLHF
d_call: NA; v_call: TRBV30; cdr3_length: 12; j_call: TRBJ1-6; clone_size: few; cdr3_nt: TGTGCCTGGAATCGGGATAATTCACCCCTCCACTTT; cdr3_aa: CAWNRDNSPLHF
d_call: NA; v_call: TRBV4-1; cdr3_length: 16; j_call: TRBJ2-5; clone_size: medium-sized; cdr3_nt: TGCGCCAGCAGCCAAGGGAAACCCCTAGGGGGAGAGACCCAGTACTTC; cdr3_aa: CASSQGKPLGGETQYF
d_call: NA; v_call: TRBV30; cdr3_length: 13; j_call: TRBJ1-1; clone_size: few; cdr3_nt: TGTGCCTGGAATCCCAGCGTGAACACTGAAGCTTTCTTT; cdr3_aa: CAWNPSVNTEAFF